What follows are 24 T cell receptor beta chains derived from one specimen sequenced in a study of shared clonotypes between healthy human individuals. Profiled with immunoSEQ multiplex PCR; TCRdb holds only in-frame clones, not every one. The sample holds about 990,000 clones; about four fifths are singletons and the top ten take around 0.6%. The sample consisted of memory CD4+ T cells from PBMCs. Subset in this sample: CD45RA-negative fraction. The receptors derive from a young man in good health. Some clones in this sample may be carry-over from other donors' samples.

V usage is TRBV5-1 and J usage is TRBJ2-7; D unclear. Trimming left V 5 bases short and J 3 bases short, with 15 bases between. Germline assignment: CDR1 SGHRS and CDR2 YFSETQ. There are 14 residues in the CDR3. The CDR3 reads CASSPSVTGYEQYF. CDR3 nucleotides: TGCGCCAGCAGTCCTTCCGTAACGGGCTACGAGCAGTACTTC.

V is TRBV11-2 and J is TRBJ1-1; D call uncertain. This CDR3 contains 15 residues. V shed 5 bases and J shed 3 bases, with 16 bases lying between them. Germline CDR1 SGHAT, CDR2 FQNNGV. The CDR3 coding sequence is TGTGCCAGCAGCCCCATCCAAGGGTGGGACACTGAAGCTTTCTTT. Residues: CASSPIQGWDTEAFF.

The rearrangement links TRBV27 to TRBJ2-2; no clear D. CDR1 and CDR2 from the germline V gene are MNHEY and SMNVEV (reference sequence). The ends were cut back, 1 base at V and 5 bases at J, with 5 bases in the middle. This CDR3 contains 13 residues. The CDR3 nucleotides read TGTGCCAGCAGTTTATGGGTGACCGGGGAGCTGTTTTTT. It specifies CASSLWVTGELFF.

The chain recombines TRBV28 with TRBJ1-5; D gene uncertain. Germline CDR1 and CDR2: MDHEN and SYDVKM. Trimming stripped 2 bases from V and 3 bases from J, with 14 bases between. The CDR3 extends over 16 amino acids. DNA for the CDR3: TGTGCCAGCAGTTTAGGAATGTCCGGTTCCAATCAGCCCCAGCATTTT. This codes for CASSLGMSGSNQPQHF.

J is TRBJ1-5 and V is TRBV6-5; 7 bases map to TRBD1. This CDR3 spans 14 amino acids. Trimming removed 5 bases from V and 6 bases from J; junction bases left unmatched: 7. The germline V gene has CDR1 MNHEY and CDR2 SVGAGI. CDR3 protein: CASSLTGKVQPQHF. The DNA for the CDR3 is TGTGCCAGCAGTCTGACAGGGAAGGTTCAGCCCCAGCATTTT.

V is TRBV7-9 and J is TRBJ2-5; 10 nucleotides match TRBD2. V trimming: 0 bases; J trimming: 1 base; junction bases outside the gene matches: 5. CDR1 and CDR2 (germline): SEHNR, FQNEAQ (reference sequence). CDR3 size: 17 residues. The DNA for the CDR3 is TGTGCCAGCAGCTTAGCGCAGGCTAGCGGGAGCCAAGAGACCCAGTACTTC. It codes for CASSLAQASGSQETQYF.

The rearrangement joins TRBV11-3 to TRBJ2-1; 8 positions match TRBD2. V trimming: 5 bases; J trimming: 4 bases; junction bases outside the gene matches: 10. Germline CDR1 is SGHNT and CDR2 is YENEEA. CDR3 length: 16 amino acids. CDR3 DNA: TGTGCCAGCAGCCCAAGGTCTAGCGGGCTTTACAATGAGCAGTTCTTC. Protein product: CASSPRSSGLYNEQFF. The whole variable domain, remainder taken from reference TRBV11-3 and TRBJ2-1, is EAGVVQSPRYKIIEKKQPVAFWCNPISGHNTLYWYLQNLGQGPELLIRYENEEAVDDSQLPKDRFSAERLKGVDSTLKIQPAELGDSAVYLCASSPRSSGLYNEQFFGPGTRLTVL.

The J gene is TRBJ1-3, the V gene TRBV7-8; 9 nucleotides align to TRBD1. The CDR3 spans 17 residues. Unmatched junction bases numbered 6, after V lost 3 bases and J lost 0 bases. Germline CDR1 and CDR2: SGHVS and FQNEAQ. The CDR3: CASSFRTGASSGNTIYF. The CDR3 bases are TGTGCCAGCAGCTTTCGGACAGGGGCCTCCTCTGGAAACACCATATATTTT.

The chain uses TRBV27 and TRBJ2-1; 11 positions match TRBD2. Trimming at V came to 6 bases and at J to 8 bases, leaving 12 bases not matched to a gene. This CDR3 contains 16 residues. The germline V gene encodes CDR1 MNHEY and CDR2 SMNVEV (reference sequence). The CDR3 region is CASSSPGTSGLDEQFF. The CDR3 DNA is TGTGCCAGCAGCTCCCCCGGGACTAGCGGTCTCGATGAGCAGTTCTTC.

The chain recombines TRBV6-5 with TRBJ2-7; D is perhaps TRBD1 or TRBD2 (5 bases each). CDR1 is MNHEY and CDR2 is SVGAGI in the germline V gene. V was shortened by 6 bases and J by 3 bases, with 18 bases between the two germline ends. The CDR3 is made up of 15 amino acids. The DNA of the CDR3 is TGTGCCAGCAGGTCCCAGAGGGGCGGCAGCTACGAGCAGTACTTC. Translating it yields CASRSQRGGSYEQYF.

This clone came up a few times. Just one base apart from a much larger clone, this may be a read error. The chain carries TRBV29-1 and TRBJ2-2; no firm D call. The CDR3 length is 16 residues. The germline V gene encodes CDR1 SQVTM and CDR2 ANQGSEA. CDR3 nucleotides: TGCAGCGTTGCGGTGGCGGCCCTGAGGAACGCCGGGGAGCTGTTTTTT. It codes for CSVAVAALRNAGELFF.

The chain joins TRBV6-6 to TRBJ1-1; D possibly corresponds to TRBD1 (5 bases). V lost 5 bases, J lost 2 bases, and 12 bases lay in between. The germline gives CDR1 MNHNY, CDR2 SVGAGI (reference sequence). The CDR3 is 14 amino acids. The CDR3: CASSRNRDNTEAFF. In nucleotides, the CDR3 is TGTGCCAGCAGTCGAAACCGGGACAACACTGAAGCTTTCTTT.

The chain combines TRBV27 with TRBJ2-2, with 12 bases that match TRBD2. V dropped 5 bases and J dropped 0; count of bases not matched to a gene: 1. In germline, CDR1 is MNHEY, CDR2 SMNVEV (reference sequence). The CDR3 runs to 16 residues. The CDR3 bases are TGTGCCAGCAGTAGGACTAGCGGGGCGAACACCGGGGAGCTGTTTTTT. As protein: CASSRTSGANTGELFF.

Points on this clone: At one end the junction does not follow the germline gene, possibly because of a read error. The DNA of the CDR3 is TGTGCCAGCAGGGGGGACGCGAACATCGGGGAGCTGTTTTTT. Translation: CASRGDANIGELFF. The V and J genes are TRBV2 and TRBJ2-2, with D perhaps being TRBD1 or TRBD2 (5 bases each). The CDR3 is 14 amino acids. Germline V CDR1 and CDR2: SNHLY, FYNNEI. The full variable domain, with the rest looked up from reference TRBV2 and TRBJ2-2, is EPEVTQTPSHQVTQMGQEVILRCVPISNHLYFYWYRQILGQKVEFLVSFYNNEISEKSEIFDDQFSVERPDGSNFTLKIRSTKLEDSAMYFCASRGDANIGELFFGEGSRLTVL.

A word on this clone: Distinct nucleotide sequences in the sample also encode this CDR3. J is TRBJ2-7 and V is TRBV6-5; TRBD1 matches at 8 bases. The germline V gene has CDR1 MNHEY and CDR2 SVGAGI. Germline trimming cut 3 bases from V and 3 bases from J; bases unmatched to any gene: 7. The length of the CDR3 is 15 residues. The CDR3 bases are TGTGCCAGCAGTTATAGAGACAGGGGACTCTACGAGCAGTACTTC. Translation gives CASSYRDRGLYEQYF.

Notes on this clone: The same CDR3 arises from other DNA sequences in this sample as well. The chain has TRBV30 and TRBJ2-5, with D tentatively TRBD1 (5 bases). Per germline, CDR1 GTSNPN and CDR2 SVGIG (reference sequence). The CDR3 length is 13 residues. V gave up 0 bases and J gave up 3 bases, with 8 bases separating them. DNA for the CDR3: TGTGCCTGGAGTGTACTCAGGGAAGAGACCCAGTACTTC. Protein: CAWSVLREETQYF.

CDR3: CASSTTTGTGFGYTF. The CDR3 DNA follows: TGTGCCAGCAGTACCACAACCGGGACAGGGTTTGGCTACACCTTC. V and J are TRBV5-6 and TRBJ1-2, with TRBD1 matching over 9 bases. V gave up 5 bases and J gave up 7 bases; unmatched junction bases: 12. The CDR3 loop spans 15 amino acids. CDR1 is SGHDT, CDR2 YYEEEE, per germline.

This chain joins TRBV6-1 and TRBJ2-1, with D unclear. CDR1 and CDR2 (germline): MNHNS, SASEGT. There are 12 residues in the CDR3. V dropped 4 bases and J dropped 6 bases, with 7 bases sitting between them. The CDR3 reads CASSVGFNEQFF. The DNA for the CDR3 is TGTGCCAGCAGTGTGGGCTTCAATGAGCAGTTCTTC.

The genes are TRBV28 and TRBJ2-7; no firm D call. Trimming left V 4 bases short and J 1 base short, with 11 bases between. Germline V gene sequence: CDR1 MDHEN, CDR2 SYDVKM. This CDR3 is 14 amino acids long. The CDR3 reads CASSSEVGSYEQYF. The CDR3 region has the DNA TGTGCCAGCAGTTCAGAAGTAGGGTCCTACGAGCAGTACTTC.

This clone appeared once. V and J are TRBV7-2 and TRBJ1-6; D is uncertain. Germline-derived CDR1 and CDR2 are SGHTA and FQGNSA. The CDR3 sequence is 13 residues long. V shed 2 bases and J shed 7 bases, with 6 bases lying between them. The CDR3 sequence: CASSLLENSPLHF. The CDR3, as DNA: TGTGCCAGCAGCTTACTTGAGAATTCACCCCTCCACTTT.

On this clone: Other DNA sequences within the sample encode an identical CDR3. This chain connects TRBV5-1 to TRBJ2-7; D unclear. Germline V gene sequence: CDR1 SGHRS, CDR2 YFSETQ. This CDR3 is 14 amino acids long. Deletions cut 1 base from V and 0 bases from J, with 8 bases between. The CDR3 DNA is TGCGCCAGCAGCTTGCGGGTCAACTCCTACGAGCAGTACTTC. It specifies CASSLRVNSYEQYF.

V gene TRBV5-1 combines with J gene TRBJ1-1, with D possibly TRBD1 on 5 matching bases. Trimming removed 4 bases from V and 0 bases from J, with 10 bases in between. CDR3 length equals 14 residues. The germline V gene has CDR1 SGHRS and CDR2 YFSETQ. CDR3 loop: CASSPLGVNTEAFF. Here the CDR3 DNA reads TGCGCCAGCAGCCCTTTAGGGGTGAACACTGAAGCTTTCTTT.

At least ten counts were recorded for this clone. The V call is TRBV29-1, the J call TRBJ1-1; tentatively, D is TRBD1 (5 bases). This CDR3 is built from 16 residues. The germline V and J ends were trimmed by 3 bases and 1 base, with 18 bases remaining between them. Germline V gene sequence: CDR1 SQVTM, CDR2 ANQGSEA. This CDR3 reads CSVEGISGLTNTEAFF. DNA for the CDR3: TGCAGCGTTGAGGGTATCTCAGGGCTCACGAACACTGAAGCTTTCTTT.

V gene TRBV28 combines with J gene TRBJ1-1; no definite D call. The germline V and J ends were trimmed by 7 bases and 4 bases, with 10 bases remaining between them. This CDR3 comprises 12 residues. Germline CDR1 reads MDHEN; CDR2 reads SYDVKM. CDR3 in DNA: TGTGCCAGCACTTGGGGTTCCACTGAAGCTTTCTTT. This translates into CASTWGSTEAFF. The whole variable domain, filled in from reference TRBV28 and TRBJ1-1, reads DVKVTQSSRYLVKRTGEKVFLECVQDMDHENMFWYRQDPGLGLRLIYFSYDVKMKEKGDIPEGYSVSREKKERFSLILESASTNQTSMYLCASTWGSTEAFFGQGTRLTVV.